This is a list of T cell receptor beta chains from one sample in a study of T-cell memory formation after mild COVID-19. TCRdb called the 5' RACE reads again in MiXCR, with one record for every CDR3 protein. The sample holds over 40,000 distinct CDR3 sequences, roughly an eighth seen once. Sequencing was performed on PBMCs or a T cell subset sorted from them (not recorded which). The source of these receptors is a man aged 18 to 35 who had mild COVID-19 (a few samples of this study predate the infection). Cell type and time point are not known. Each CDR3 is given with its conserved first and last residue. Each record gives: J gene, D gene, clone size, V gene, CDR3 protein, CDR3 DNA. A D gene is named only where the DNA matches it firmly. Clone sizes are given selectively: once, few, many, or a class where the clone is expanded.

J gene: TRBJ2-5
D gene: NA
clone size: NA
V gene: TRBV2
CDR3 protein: CASRDNQETQYF
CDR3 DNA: TGTGCCAGCCGGGACAACCAAGAGACCCAGTACTTC

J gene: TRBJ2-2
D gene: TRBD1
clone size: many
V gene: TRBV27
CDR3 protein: CASNRQGETGELFF
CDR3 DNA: TGTGCCAGCAACCGACAGGGGGAAACCGGGGAGCTGTTTTTT

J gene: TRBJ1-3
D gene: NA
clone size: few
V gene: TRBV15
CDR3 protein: CATSRVFGEGNTIYF
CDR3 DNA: TGTGCCACCAGCAGAGTTTTCGGGGAAGGAAACACCATATATTTT

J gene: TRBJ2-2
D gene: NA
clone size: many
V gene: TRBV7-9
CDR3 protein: CASSPPKLGRPFGELFF
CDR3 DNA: TGTGCCAGCAGCCCCCCGAAGTTGGGAAGGCCGTTCGGGGAGCTGTTTTTT

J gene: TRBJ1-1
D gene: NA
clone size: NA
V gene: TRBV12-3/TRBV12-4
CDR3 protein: CASSLWENTEAFF
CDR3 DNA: TGTGCCAGCAGTTTATGGGAGAACACTGAAGCTTTCTTT

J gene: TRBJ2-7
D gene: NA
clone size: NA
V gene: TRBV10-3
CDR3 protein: CAISGSSYEQYF
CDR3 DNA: TGTGCCATCAGTGGGTCAAGCTACGAGCAGTACTTC

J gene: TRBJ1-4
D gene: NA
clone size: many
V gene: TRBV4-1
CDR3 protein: CASSQAGGGEKLFF
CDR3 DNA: TGCGCCAGCAGCCAAGCTGGGGGCGGTGAAAAACTGTTTTTT

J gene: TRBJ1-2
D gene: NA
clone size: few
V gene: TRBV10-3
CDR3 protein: CAISESEGGYGYTF
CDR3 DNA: TGTGCCATCAGTGAGTCGGAGGGGGGCTATGGCTACACCTTC

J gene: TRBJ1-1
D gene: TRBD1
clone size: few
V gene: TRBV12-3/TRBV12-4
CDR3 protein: CASSFRQGATEAFF
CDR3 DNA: TGTGCCAGCAGTTTCCGGCAGGGGGCCACTGAAGCTTTCTTT

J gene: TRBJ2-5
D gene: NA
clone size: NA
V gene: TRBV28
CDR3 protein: CASSFLLQETQYF
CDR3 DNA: TGTGCCAGCAGTTTCCTACTCCAAGAGACCCAGTACTTC

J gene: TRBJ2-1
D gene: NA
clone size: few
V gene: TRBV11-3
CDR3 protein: CASSSSRGSEQFF
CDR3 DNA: TGTGCCAGCAGCTCAAGCCGGGGGAGTGAGCAGTTCTTC

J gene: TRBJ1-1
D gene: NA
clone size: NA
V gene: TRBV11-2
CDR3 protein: CASSLHGGRDVTEAFF
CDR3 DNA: TGTGCCAGCAGCCTCCATGGGGGGCGAGATGTCACTGAAGCTTTCTTT

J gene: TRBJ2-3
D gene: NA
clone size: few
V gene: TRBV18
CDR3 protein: CASSPSRGTDTQYF
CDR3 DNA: TGTGCCAGCTCACCGAGTAGGGGCACAGATACGCAGTATTTT

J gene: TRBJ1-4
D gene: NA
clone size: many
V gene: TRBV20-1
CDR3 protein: CSARDSLNEKLFF
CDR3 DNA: TGCAGTGCCAGAGACAGCCTAAATGAAAAACTGTTTTTT

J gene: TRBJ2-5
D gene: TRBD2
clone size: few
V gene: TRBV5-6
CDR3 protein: CASSLAGEQTQYF
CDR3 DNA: TGTGCCAGCAGCTTAGCGGGGGAGCAGACCCAGTACTTC

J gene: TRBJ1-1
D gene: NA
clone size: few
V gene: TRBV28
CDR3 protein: CASSYYGENTEAFF
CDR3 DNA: TGTGCCAGCAGTTATTATGGGGAGAACACTGAAGCTTTCTTT

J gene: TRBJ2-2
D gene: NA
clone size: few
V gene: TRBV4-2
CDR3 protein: CASSHGVGTRREAGELFF
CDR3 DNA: TGTGCCAGCAGCCACGGGGTGGGAACCCGTCGTGAGGCCGGGGAGCTGTTTTTT

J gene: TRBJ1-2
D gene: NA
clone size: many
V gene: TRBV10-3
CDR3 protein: CAISTGYGYTF
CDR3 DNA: TGTGCCATCTCGACAGGCTATGGCTACACCTTC

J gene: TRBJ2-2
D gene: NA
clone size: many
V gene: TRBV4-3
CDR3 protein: CASSHGPGKNTGELFF
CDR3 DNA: TGCGCCAGCAGCCATGGCCCAGGGAAGAACACCGGGGAGCTGTTTTTT

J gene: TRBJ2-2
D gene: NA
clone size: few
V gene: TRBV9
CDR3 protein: CASSVVSNPNTGELFF
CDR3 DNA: TGTGCCAGCAGCGTTGTCTCCAACCCGAACACCGGGGAGCTGTTTTTT

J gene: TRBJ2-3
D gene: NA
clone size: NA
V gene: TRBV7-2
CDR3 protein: CASSFGPGLASAGTQYF
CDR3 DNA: NA

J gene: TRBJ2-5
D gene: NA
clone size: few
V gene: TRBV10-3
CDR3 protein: CAISESGGNQETQYF
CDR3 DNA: TGTGCCATCAGTGAGTCAGGAGGGAACCAAGAGACCCAGTACTTC

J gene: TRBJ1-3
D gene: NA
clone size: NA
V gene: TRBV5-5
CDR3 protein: CASSYSGSGNTIYF
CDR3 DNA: TGTGCCAGCAGCTACAGCGGCTCTGGAAACACCATATATTTT

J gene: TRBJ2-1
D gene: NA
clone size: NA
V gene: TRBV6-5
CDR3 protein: CASSRDVEQFF
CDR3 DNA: TGTGCCAGCAGCCGGGACGTTGAGCAGTTCTTC

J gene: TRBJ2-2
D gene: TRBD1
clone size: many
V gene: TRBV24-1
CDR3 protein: CATSDSGQGTGELFF
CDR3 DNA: TGTGCCACCAGTGATTCGGGACAGGGTACCGGGGAGCTGTTTTTT

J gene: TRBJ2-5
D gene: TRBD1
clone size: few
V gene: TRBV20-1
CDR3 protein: CSARPGTDQETQYF
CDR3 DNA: TGCAGTGCTAGGCCCGGGACAGACCAAGAGACCCAGTACTTC

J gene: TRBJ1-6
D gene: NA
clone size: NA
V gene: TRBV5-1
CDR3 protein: CASSLTYKAIMDSPLHF
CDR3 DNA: TGCGCCAGCAGCTTGACCTACAAAGCTATTATGGATTCACCCCTCCACTTT

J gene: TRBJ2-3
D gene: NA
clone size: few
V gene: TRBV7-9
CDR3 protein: CASSPRGAKKDTQYF
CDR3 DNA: TGTGCCAGCAGCCCACGCGGGGCCAAGAAAGATACGCAGTATTTT

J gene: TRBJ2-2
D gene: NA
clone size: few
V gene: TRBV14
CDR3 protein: CASSQVGGQNTGELFF
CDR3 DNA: TGTGCCAGCAGCCAAGTCGGGGGACAGAACACCGGGGAGCTGTTTTTT

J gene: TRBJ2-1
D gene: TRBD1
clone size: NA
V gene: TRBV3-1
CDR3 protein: CASSQAPGTGVGEQFF
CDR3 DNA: TGTGCCAGCAGCCAAGCCCCAGGGACAGGGGTTGGTGAGCAGTTCTTC

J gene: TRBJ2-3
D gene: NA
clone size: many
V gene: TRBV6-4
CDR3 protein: CASSDGATDTQYF
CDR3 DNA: TGTGCCAGCAGTGACGGGGCCACAGATACGCAGTATTTT

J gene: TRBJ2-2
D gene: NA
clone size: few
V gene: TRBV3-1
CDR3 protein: CASSQLLGQSVGELFF
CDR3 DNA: TGTGCCAGCAGCCAATTGCTAGGACAGTCCGTCGGGGAGCTGTTTTTT

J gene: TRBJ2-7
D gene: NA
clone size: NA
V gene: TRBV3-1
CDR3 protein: CASSPYTGTVSYEQYF
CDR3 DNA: TGTGCCAGCAGCCCTTATACCGGGACGGTCTCCTACGAGCAGTACTTC

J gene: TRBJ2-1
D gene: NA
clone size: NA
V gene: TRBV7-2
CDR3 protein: CASSLEPRQPYNEQFF
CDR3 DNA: TGTGCCAGCAGCTTAGAACCCAGGCAGCCCTACAATGAGCAGTTCTTC

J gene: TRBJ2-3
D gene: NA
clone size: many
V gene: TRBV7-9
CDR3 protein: CASSEGEVQYF
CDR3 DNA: TGTGCCAGCAGCGAGGGGGAGGTGCAGTATTTT

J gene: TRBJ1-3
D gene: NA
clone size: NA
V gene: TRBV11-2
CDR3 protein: CASSLGSSGNTIYF
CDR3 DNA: TGTGCCAGCAGCCTTGGTAGCTCTGGAAACACCATATATTTT

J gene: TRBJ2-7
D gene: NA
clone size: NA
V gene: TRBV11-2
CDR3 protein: CASSLGGYTGIPYEQYF
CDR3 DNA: TGTGCCAGCAGCTTAGGGGGATATACAGGGATTCCCTACGAGCAGTACTTC

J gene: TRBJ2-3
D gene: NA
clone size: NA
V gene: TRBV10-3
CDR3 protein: CAISGGRDTTHPSTDTQYF
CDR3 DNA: TGTGCCATCAGTGGGGGACGGGACACCACGCACCCTAGCACAGATACGCAGTATTTT

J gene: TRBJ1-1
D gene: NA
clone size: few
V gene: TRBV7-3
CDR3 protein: CASSHDRWTEAFF
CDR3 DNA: TGTGCCAGCAGCCACGACAGATGGACTGAAGCTTTCTTT

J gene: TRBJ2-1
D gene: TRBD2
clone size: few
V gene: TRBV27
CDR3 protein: CASSFGTSGVGEQFF
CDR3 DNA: TGTGCCAGCAGTTTTGGGACTAGCGGGGTCGGTGAGCAGTTCTTC

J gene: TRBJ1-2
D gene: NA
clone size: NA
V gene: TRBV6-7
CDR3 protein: CASTPPRGYGYTF
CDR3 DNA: TGTGCCAGCACGCCCCCCCGGGGCTATGGCTACACCTTC

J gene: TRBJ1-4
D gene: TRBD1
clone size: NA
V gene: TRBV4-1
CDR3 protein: CASSLAGTGATRGKLFF
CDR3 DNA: TGCGCCAGCAGCCTGGCCGGGACAGGGGCCACCAGGGGAAAACTGTTTTTT

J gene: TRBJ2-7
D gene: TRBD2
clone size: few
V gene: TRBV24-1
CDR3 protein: CATSDPLAGGSSYEQYF
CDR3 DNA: TGTGCCACCAGTGACCCTCTAGCGGGGGGGAGCTCCTACGAGCAGTACTTC

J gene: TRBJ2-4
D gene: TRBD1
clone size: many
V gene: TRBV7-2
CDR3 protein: CASSLAQGQGAKNIQYF
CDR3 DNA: TGTGCCAGCAGCTTAGCGCAGGGACAGGGGGCCAAAAACATTCAGTACTTC

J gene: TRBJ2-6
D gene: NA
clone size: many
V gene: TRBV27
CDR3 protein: CASSAQRAGANVLTF
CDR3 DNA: TGTGCCAGCAGTGCCCAGAGGGCTGGGGCCAACGTCCTGACTTTC

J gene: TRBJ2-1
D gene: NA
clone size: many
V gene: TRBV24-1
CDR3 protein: CATSDSQRLNEQFF
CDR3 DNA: TGTGCCACCAGTGATTCCCAACGGTTAAATGAGCAGTTCTTC

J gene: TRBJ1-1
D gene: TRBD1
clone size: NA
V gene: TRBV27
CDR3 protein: CASRKQGADEAFF
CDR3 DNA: TGTGCCAGCAGGAAACAGGGGGCCGATGAAGCTTTCTTT

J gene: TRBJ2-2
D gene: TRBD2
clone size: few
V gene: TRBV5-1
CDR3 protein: CASSPRLATGELFF
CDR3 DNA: TGCGCCAGCAGCCCGAGACTAGCGACCGGGGAGCTGTTTTTT

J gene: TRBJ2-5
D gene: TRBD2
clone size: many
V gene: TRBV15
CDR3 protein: CATSRPGLEETQYF
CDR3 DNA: TGTGCCACCAGCAGGCCGGGACTAGAAGAGACCCAGTACTTC

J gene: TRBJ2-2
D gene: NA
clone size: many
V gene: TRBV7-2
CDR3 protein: CASSLVGSPWVF
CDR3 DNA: TGTGCCAGCAGCTTAGTCGGGTCCCCCTGGGTTTTT

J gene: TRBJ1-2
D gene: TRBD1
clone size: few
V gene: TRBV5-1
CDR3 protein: CASRPPGTGRGYTF
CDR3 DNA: TGCGCCAGCAGGCCTCCCGGGACAGGGCGAGGCTACACCTTC

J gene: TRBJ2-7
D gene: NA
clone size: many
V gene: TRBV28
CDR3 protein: CASSLTERYEQYF
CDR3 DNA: TGTGCCAGCAGTTTGACAGAGCGCTACGAGCAGTACTTC

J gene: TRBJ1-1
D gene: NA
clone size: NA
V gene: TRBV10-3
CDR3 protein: CAISLLGWTEAFF
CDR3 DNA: TGTGCCATCAGCCTGCTCGGATGGACTGAAGCTTTCTTT

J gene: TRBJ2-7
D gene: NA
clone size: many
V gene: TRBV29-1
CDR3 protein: CSVGIGIHEQYF
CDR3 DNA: TGCAGCGTCGGTATAGGTATTCACGAGCAGTACTTC